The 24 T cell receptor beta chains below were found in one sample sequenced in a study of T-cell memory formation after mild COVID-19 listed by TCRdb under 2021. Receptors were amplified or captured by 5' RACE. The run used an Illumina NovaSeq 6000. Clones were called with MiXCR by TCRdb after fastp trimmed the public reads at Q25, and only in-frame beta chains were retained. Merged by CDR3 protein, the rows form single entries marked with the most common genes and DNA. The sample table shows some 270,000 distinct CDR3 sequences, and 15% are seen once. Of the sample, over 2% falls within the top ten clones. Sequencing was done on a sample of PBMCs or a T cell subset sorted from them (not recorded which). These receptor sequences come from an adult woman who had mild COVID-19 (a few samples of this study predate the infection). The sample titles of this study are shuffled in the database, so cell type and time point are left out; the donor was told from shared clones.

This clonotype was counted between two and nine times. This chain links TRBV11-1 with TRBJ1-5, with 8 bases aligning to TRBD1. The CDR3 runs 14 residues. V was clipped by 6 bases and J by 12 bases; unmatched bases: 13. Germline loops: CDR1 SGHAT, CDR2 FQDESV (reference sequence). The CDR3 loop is CASSPDRDGWCQHF. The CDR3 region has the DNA TGTGCCAGCAGTCCGGACAGGGACGGTTGGTGCCAGCATTTT.

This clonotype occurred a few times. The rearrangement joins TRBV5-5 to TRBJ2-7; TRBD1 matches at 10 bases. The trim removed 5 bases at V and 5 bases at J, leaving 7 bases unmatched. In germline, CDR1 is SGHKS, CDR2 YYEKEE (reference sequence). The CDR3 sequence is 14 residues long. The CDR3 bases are TGTGCCAGCAGTCTGACAGGGGGCATTGACGAGCAGTACTTC. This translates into CASSLTGGIDEQYF.

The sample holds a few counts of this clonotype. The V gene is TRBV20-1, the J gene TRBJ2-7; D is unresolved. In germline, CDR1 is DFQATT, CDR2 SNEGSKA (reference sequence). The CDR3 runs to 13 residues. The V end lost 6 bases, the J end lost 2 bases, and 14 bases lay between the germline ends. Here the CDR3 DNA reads TGCAGTGCCTACCCACAGTCCCCCTACGAGCAGTACTTC. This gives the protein CSAYPQSPYEQYF.

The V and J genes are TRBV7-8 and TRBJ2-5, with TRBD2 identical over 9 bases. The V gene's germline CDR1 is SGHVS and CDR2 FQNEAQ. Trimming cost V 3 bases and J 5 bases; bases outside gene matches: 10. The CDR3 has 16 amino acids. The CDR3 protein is CASSLSLAGFMETQYF. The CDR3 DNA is TGTGCCAGCAGCTTGTCCCTAGCGGGGTTCATGGAGACCCAGTACTTC.

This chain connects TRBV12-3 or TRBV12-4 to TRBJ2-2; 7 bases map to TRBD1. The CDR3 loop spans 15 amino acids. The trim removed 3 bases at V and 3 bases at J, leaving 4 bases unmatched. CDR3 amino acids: CASSLAGGHTGELFF. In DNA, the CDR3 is TGTGCCAGCAGTTTGGCAGGGGGTCACACCGGGGAGCTGTTTTTT.

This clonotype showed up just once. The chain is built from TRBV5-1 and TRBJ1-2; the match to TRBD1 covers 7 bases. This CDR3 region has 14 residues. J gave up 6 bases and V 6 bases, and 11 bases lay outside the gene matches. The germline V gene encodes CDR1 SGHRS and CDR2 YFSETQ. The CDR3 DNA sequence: TGCGCCAGCACCCTCGCCGACAGGGTGCATGGCTACACCTTC. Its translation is CASTLADRVHGYTF.

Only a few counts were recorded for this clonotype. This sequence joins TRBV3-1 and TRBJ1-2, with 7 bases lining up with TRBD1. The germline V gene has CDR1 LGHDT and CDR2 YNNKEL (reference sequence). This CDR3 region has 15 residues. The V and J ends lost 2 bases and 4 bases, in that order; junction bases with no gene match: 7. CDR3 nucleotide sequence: TGTGCCAGCAGCCAAAGATCAGGGGGGGGCTATGGCTACACCTTC. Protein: CASSQRSGGGYGYTF.

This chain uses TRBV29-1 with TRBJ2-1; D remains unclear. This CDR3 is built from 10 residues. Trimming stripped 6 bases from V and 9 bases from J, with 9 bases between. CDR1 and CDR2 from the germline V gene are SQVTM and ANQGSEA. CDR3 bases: TGCAGCGTAGGAGATCCTGAGCAGTTCTTC. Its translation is CSVGDPEQFF.

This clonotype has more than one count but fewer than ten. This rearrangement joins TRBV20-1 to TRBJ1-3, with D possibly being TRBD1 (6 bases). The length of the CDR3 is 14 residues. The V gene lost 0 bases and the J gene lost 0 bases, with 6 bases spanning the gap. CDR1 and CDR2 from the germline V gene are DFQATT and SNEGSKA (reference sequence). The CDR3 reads CSAREQGSGNTIYF. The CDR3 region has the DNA TGCAGTGCTAGAGAACAGGGCTCTGGAAACACCATATATTTT.

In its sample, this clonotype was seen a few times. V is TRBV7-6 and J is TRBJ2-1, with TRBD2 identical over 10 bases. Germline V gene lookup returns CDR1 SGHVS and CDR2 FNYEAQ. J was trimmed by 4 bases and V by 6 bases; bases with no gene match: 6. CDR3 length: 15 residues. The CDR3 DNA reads TGTGCCAGCAGTCTAACTAGCGGGATATACAATGAGCAGTTCTTC. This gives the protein CASSLTSGIYNEQFF.

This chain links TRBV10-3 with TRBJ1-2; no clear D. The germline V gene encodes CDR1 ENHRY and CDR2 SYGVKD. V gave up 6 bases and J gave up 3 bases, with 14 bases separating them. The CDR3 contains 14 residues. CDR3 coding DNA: TGTGCCATCAGGGCGGCGAGCGGTGACTATGGCTACACCTTC. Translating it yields CAIRAASGDYGYTF.

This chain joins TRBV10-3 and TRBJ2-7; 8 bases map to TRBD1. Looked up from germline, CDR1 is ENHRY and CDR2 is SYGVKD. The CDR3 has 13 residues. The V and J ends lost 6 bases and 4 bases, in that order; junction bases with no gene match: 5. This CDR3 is CAISEDRGYEQYF. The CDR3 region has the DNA TGTGCCATCAGCGAAGACAGGGGATACGAGCAGTACTTC.

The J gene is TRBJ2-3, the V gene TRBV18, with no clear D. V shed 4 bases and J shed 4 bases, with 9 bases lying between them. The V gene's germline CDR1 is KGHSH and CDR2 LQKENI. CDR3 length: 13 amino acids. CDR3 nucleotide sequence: TGTGCCAGCTCACGGATGTCATCAGATACGCAGTATTTT. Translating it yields CASSRMSSDTQYF.

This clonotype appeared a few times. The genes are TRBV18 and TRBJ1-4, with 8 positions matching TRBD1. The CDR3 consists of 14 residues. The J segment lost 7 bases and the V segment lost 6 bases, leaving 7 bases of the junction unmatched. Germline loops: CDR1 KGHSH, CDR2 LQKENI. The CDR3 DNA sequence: TGTGCCAGCTCCCACGGACAGGGAAGTGAAAAACTGTTTTTT. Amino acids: CASSHGQGSEKLFF.

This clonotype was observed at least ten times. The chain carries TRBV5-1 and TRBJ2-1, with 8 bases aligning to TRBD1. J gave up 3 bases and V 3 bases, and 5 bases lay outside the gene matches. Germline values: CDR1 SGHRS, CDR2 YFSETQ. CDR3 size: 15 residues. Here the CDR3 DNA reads TGCGCCAGCAGCTCCTCCGGGACAGGCTACAATGAGCAGTTCTTC. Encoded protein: CASSSSGTGYNEQFF.

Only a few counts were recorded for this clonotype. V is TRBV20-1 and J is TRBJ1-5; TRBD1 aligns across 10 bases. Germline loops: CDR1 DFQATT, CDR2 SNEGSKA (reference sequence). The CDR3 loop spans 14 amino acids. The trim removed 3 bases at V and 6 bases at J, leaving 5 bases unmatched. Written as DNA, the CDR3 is TGCAGTGCTAGCCCCGGGACAGGGGTTCAGCCCCAGCATTTT. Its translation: CSASPGTGVQPQHF.

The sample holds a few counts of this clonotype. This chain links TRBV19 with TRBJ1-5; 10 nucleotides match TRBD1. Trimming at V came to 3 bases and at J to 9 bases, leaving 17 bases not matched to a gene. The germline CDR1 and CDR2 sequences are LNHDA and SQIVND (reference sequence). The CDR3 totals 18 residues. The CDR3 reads CASSILRDRGLLPGPQHF. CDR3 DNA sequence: TGTGCCAGTAGTATTCTACGGGACAGGGGCTTGCTCCCGGGGCCCCAGCATTTT.

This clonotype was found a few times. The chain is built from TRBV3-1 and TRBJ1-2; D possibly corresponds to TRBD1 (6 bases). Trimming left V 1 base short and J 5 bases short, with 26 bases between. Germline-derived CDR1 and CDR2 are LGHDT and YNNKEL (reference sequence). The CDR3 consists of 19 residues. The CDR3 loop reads CASSQVPQGAGQFGYGYTF. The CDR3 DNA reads TGTGCCAGCAGCCAAGTTCCACAGGGAGCTGGTCAATTCGGGTATGGCTACACCTTC.

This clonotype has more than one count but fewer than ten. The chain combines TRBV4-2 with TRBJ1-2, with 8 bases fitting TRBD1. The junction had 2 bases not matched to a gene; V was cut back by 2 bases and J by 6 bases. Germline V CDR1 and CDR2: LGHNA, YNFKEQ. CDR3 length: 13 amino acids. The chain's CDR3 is CASSQLTGDGYTF. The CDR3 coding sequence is TGTGCCAGCAGCCAACTGACAGGGGATGGCTACACCTTC.

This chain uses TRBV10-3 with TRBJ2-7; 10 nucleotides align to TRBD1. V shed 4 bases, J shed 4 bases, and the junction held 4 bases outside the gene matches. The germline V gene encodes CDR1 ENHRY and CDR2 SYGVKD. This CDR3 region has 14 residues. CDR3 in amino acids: CAISGTGGPYEQYF. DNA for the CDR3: TGTGCCATCAGTGGGACAGGGGGACCATACGAGCAGTACTTC.

CDR3 region: CSHRNEGYGYTF. CDR3 DNA: TGCAGCCACCGTAATGAAGGCTATGGCTACACCTTC. This rearrangement joins TRBV20-1 to TRBJ1-2; D call uncertain. The CDR3 is made up of 12 amino acids. Germline V gene data show CDR1 as DFQATT and CDR2 as SNEGSKA (reference sequence).

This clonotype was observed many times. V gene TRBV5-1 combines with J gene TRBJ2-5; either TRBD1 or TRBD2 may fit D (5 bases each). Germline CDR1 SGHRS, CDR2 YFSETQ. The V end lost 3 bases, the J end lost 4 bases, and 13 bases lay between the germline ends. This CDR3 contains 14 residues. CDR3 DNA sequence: TGCGCCAGCAGCTCCCGAGGGGACGGAGAGACCCAGTACTTC. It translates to CASSSRGDGETQYF.

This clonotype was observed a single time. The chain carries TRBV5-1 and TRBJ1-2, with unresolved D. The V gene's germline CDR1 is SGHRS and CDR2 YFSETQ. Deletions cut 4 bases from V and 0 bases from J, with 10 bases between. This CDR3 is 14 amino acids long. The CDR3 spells CASSGAGTNYGYTF. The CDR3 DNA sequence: TGCGCCAGCAGCGGTGCTGGGACTAACTATGGCTACACCTTC.

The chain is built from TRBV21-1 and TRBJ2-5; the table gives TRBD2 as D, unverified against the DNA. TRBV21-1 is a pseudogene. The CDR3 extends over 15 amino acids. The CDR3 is CASDPSGRVQETQYF. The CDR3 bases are TGTGCCAGCGATCCTAGCGGGAGGGTACAAGAGACCCAGTACTTC.